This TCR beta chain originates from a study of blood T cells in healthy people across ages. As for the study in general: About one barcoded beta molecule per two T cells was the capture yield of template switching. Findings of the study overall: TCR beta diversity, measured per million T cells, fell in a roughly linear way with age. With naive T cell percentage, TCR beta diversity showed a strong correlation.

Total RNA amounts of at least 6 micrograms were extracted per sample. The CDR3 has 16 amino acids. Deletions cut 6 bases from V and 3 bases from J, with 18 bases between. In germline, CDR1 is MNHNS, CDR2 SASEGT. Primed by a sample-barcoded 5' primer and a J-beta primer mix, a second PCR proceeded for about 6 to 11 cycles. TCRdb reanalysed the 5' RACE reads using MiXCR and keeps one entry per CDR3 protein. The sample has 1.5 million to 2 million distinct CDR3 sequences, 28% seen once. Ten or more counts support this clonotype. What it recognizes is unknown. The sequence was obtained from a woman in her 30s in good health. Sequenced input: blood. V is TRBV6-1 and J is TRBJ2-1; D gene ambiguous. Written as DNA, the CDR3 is TGTGCCAGCAGCCCTTCGGACGGGTCGCGCTACAATGAGCAGTTCTTC. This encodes CASSPSDGSRYNEQFF.